The T cell receptor beta chain described here comes from a study of a mutant IDH1 vaccine in newly diagnosed glioma. Assay: immunoSEQ multiplex PCR; the TCRdb copy retains only in-frame clones and omits some. The table lists about 50,000 clones, roughly 84% of them singletons. The sample's time point: week 35, safety follow-up. All doses held 300 ug of mutant IDH1 20-mer peptide, with topical imiquimod. After removal of 5 bases from V and 3 bases from J, the junction contained 4 bases not matched to a gene. CDR1 is LNHDA and CDR2 is SQIVND in the germline V gene (reference sequence). CDR3 length equals 14 residues. Remarks on this clone: Its antigen is not identified.

The sequence was obtained from a woman younger than 35 with glioma. The chain recombines TRBV19 with TRBJ1-5; 7 bases match TRBD1. Sequenced here: PBMCs, sampled from a glioma patient whose treatment included an IDH1 peptide vaccine. This CDR3 reads CASSEQGFNQPQHF. CDR3 DNA sequence: TGTGCCAGTAGTGAACAGGGGTTCAATCAGCCCCAGCATTTT. Drawing the rest from reference TRBV19 and TRBJ1-5, the complete variable domain is DGGITQSPKYLFRKEGQNVTLSCEQNLNHDAMYWYRQDPGQGLRLIYYSQIVNDFQKGDIAEGYSVSREKKESFPLTVTSAQKNPTAFYLCASSEQGFNQPQHFGDGTRLSIL.